The subject of this entry is one TCR beta chain. Its antigen remains unknown. Germline CDR1 reads MNHNS; CDR2 reads SASEGT. V was pared by 5 bases and J by 8 bases, with 10 bases between. CDR3 length: 12 amino acids. RNA transcripts served as the template for amplifying TCR beta CDR3 regions. First-round RT-PCR targeting the TCR CDR3 was performed with the HTBI primer set. TCRdb reanalysed the multiplex PCR reads using MiXCR and keeps one entry per CDR3 protein. The sample lists some 800,000 distinct CDR3 sequences; about 38% were seen once. The sample belongs to a study of T cells in Graves' hyperthyroidism and ophthalmopathy. Whole-study results and caveats: Most thyroid clonotypes expanded above 0.001 appeared in blood too.

The gene calls are TRBV6-1 and TRBJ1-5, with no clear D. This TCR came from a man aged 18 to 35 with Graves' hyperthyroidism. The sequenced sample was blood. CDR3 in DNA: TGTGCCAGCAGTTTAACCCCCGAGCCCCAGCATTTT. This sequence encodes CASSLTPEPQHF.